These 24 T cell receptor beta chains were all obtained from the same sample, sequenced in a study of T cell responses to AZD1222 COVID-19 vaccine. The method was immunoSEQ multiplex PCR; TCRdb's version includes in-frame clones alone and lacks a portion of them. The table lists about 180,000 clones, almost 90% of them singletons. This material consisted of peripheral blood, taken 28 days after the second AZD1222 dose. These receptors were taken from an adult who received the AZD1222 COVID-19 vaccine.

This chain links TRBV30 with TRBJ1-3; weak D call: TRBD1 (5 bases). The V end lost 4 bases, the J end lost 6 bases, and 19 bases lay between the germline ends. The CDR3 consists of 15 residues. From germline, CDR1 is GTSNPN and CDR2 SVGIG (reference sequence). Here the CDR3 DNA reads TGTGCCTGGACTTGGACTGGGCAGGGATTAAACACCATATATTTT. Translating gives CAWTWTGQGLNTIYF.

The genes are TRBV10-3 and TRBJ1-5, with TRBD1 identical over 7 bases. The CDR3 consists of 14 residues. Trimming took 6 bases from V and 2 from J; bases not matched to a gene: 4. Germline V gene data show CDR1 as ENHRY and CDR2 as SYGVKD. CDR3 residues: CAISRGDGNQPQHF. The CDR3, as DNA: TGTGCCATCAGCAGGGGGGATGGCAATCAGCCCCAGCATTTT.

The rearrangement uses TRBV7-2 and TRBJ2-3; D ambiguous. Germline V gene lookup returns CDR1 SGHTA and CDR2 FQGNSA. Trimming left V 5 bases short and J 5 bases short, with 8 bases between. The CDR3 loop spans 12 amino acids. In DNA, the CDR3 is TGTGCCAGCAGCCGAGCAGTAGATACGCAGTATTTT. This translates into CASSRAVDTQYF.

This chain connects TRBV5-6 to TRBJ1-3; D unresolved. Germline V lookup: CDR1 SGHDT, CDR2 YYEEEE. Trimming removed 4 bases from V and 4 bases from J, with 9 bases in between. This CDR3 has 13 residues. The chain's CDR3 is CASSPGRGNTIYF. CDR3 in DNA: TGTGCCAGCAGCCCTGGCCGCGGAAACACCATATATTTT.

This chain uses TRBV28 with TRBJ2-1; D gene uncertain. Germline loops: CDR1 MDHEN, CDR2 SYDVKM. Trimming pared 6 bases from V and 0 bases from J, leaving 12 bases between. This CDR3 region has 15 residues. CDR3: CASRKPPSSYNEQFF. The CDR3 nucleotides are TGTGCCAGCAGAAAACCTCCAAGCTCCTACAATGAGCAGTTCTTC.

The rearrangement links TRBV15 to TRBJ2-5, with D possibly being TRBD1 or TRBD2 (6 bases each). Germline V gene sequence: CDR1 LNHNV, CDR2 YYDKDF (reference sequence). Trimming took off 0 bases at V and 5 bases at J, with 16 bases between the two ends. This CDR3 comprises 16 residues. The CDR3 is CATSRDPRGAGETQYF. DNA of the CDR3: TGTGCCACCAGCAGAGATCCTAGGGGGGCGGGGGAGACCCAGTACTTC.

This chain links TRBV7-3 with TRBJ1-2; the D is unclear. This CDR3 is 15 amino acids long. Trimming pared 0 bases from V and 5 bases from J, leaving 13 bases between. Germline CDR1 and CDR2: SGHTA and FQGTGA. The CDR3 sequence: CASSLTGSPFYGYTF. The DNA of the CDR3 is TGTGCCAGCAGCTTAACAGGGAGCCCTTTTTATGGCTACACCTTC.

This chain joins TRBV6-4 and TRBJ1-2, with 7 bases fitting TRBD1. This CDR3 is 14 amino acids long. The germline V gene has CDR1 MRHNA and CDR2 SNTAGT. V lost 8 bases to trimming and J lost 0 bases; unmatched junction nucleotides: 6. The CDR3 loop reads CASAPGGSNYGYTF. CDR3 nucleotides: TGTGCCAGCGCCCCAGGGGGATCTAACTATGGCTACACCTTC.

CDR3 sequence (DNA): TGTGCCAGCAGCCTGACAGGGGGCCCCGGGGTGCCCCAGCATTTT. It encodes CASSLTGGPGVPQHF. The gene calls are TRBV7-2 and TRBJ1-5; 10 bases are shared with TRBD1. V was pared by 5 bases and J by 9 bases, with 10 bases of the junction left unmatched. Per the germline V gene, CDR1 is SGHTA and CDR2 is FQGNSA. The CDR3 is 15 residues long.

The J gene is TRBJ1-1, the V gene TRBV3-1 (or the pseudogene TRBV3-2); 7 bases agree with TRBD1. CDR3 length equals 15 residues. The germline V gene has CDR1 LGHDT and CDR2 YNNKEL (reference sequence). V was clipped by 4 bases and J by 0 bases; unmatched bases: 5. CDR3 coding DNA: TGTGCCAGCAGCCCCCAGACAGGGCTGAACACTGAAGCTTTCTTT. Protein product: CASSPQTGLNTEAFF.

The rearrangement links TRBV20-1 to TRBJ2-3; D gene ambiguous. This CDR3 is 11 amino acids long. The V gene lost 6 bases and the J gene lost 6 bases, with 10 bases spanning the gap. CDR1 and CDR2 from the germline V gene are DFQATT and SNEGSKA (reference sequence). In nucleotides, the CDR3 is TGCAGTGCCAAGTTTCTTGATACGCAGTATTTT. Protein product: CSAKFLDTQYF.

The rearrangement joins TRBV28 to TRBJ1-5; D gene ambiguous. This CDR3 has 16 amino acids. The V end lost 7 bases, the J end lost 1 base, and 17 bases lay between the germline ends. The V gene's germline CDR1 is MDHEN and CDR2 SYDVKM. In DNA, the CDR3 is TGTGCCAGCACCCCCCCGGTGGGCAGCAGCAATCAGCCCCAGCATTTT. It yields the protein CASTPPVGSSNQPQHF. The variable domain in full, with the rest retrieved from reference TRBV28 and TRBJ1-5, is DVKVTQSSRYLVKRTGEKVFLECVQDMDHENMFWYRQDPGLGLRLIYFSYDVKMKEKGDIPEGYSVSREKKERFSLILESASTNQTSMYLCASTPPVGSSNQPQHFGDGTRLSIL.

V is TRBV6-2 or TRBV6-3 and J is TRBJ1-2; TRBD1 matches at 9 bases. Per the germline V gene, CDR1 is MNHEY and CDR2 is SVGEGT. The CDR3 sequence is 11 residues long. The J segment lost 11 bases and the V segment lost 6 bases, leaving 4 bases of the junction unmatched. The CDR3, as DNA: TGTGCCAGCAGCCGGGACAGGGAATACACCTTC. Translated, it gives CASSRDREYTF.

The chain uses TRBV10-3 and TRBJ1-1, with D tentatively TRBD1 (5 bases). The CDR3 consists of 15 residues. Germline-derived CDR1 and CDR2 are ENHRY and SYGVKD. With 3 bases removed from V and 1 base from J, the gap between germline ends came to 12 bases. CDR3 sequence reads: CAISDRAGQNTEAFF. The CDR3 DNA sequence: TGTGCCATCAGTGACCGGGCAGGGCAGAACACTGAAGCTTTCTTT.

The genes are TRBV10-2 and TRBJ1-1; D is unclear. The ends were cut back, 3 bases at V and 2 bases at J, with 7 bases in the middle. CDR1 WSHSY and CDR2 SAAADI come from the germline V gene. This CDR3 region has 13 residues. The CDR3 spells CASSEVSNTEAFF. The DNA of the CDR3 is TGCGCCAGCAGTGAAGTAAGTAACACTGAAGCTTTCTTT.

This clone was recorded once. The chain is built from TRBV7-6 and TRBJ2-7; 9 positions match TRBD1. This CDR3 spans 15 amino acids. J gave up 2 bases and V 2 bases, and 4 bases lay outside the gene matches. The germline CDR1 and CDR2 sequences are SGHVS and FNYEAQ. The CDR3 DNA is TGTGCCAGCAGCTTAATGGGACAGGGACCCTACGAGCAGTACTTC. This codes for CASSLMGQGPYEQYF.

On this clone: This CDR3 is also generated by other DNA sequences in the sample. The chain employs TRBV7-2 and TRBJ2-7; maybe TRBD2 (5 bases). The CDR3 totals 13 residues. The germline gives CDR1 SGHTA, CDR2 FQGNSA. V was clipped by 0 bases and J by 5 bases, with 8 bases between them. Here the CDR3 reads CASSLAGSHEQYF. In DNA form, the CDR3 reads TGTGCCAGCAGCTTAGCGGGGAGCCACGAGCAGTACTTC.

V and J are TRBV30 and TRBJ1-6, with 7 bases that match TRBD1. CDR3 length: 15 residues. Unmatched junction bases numbered 11, after V lost 2 bases and J lost 10 bases. Germline V gene sequence: CDR1 GTSNPN, CDR2 SVGIG (reference sequence). The CDR3 spells CAWSRGTGEGSPLHF. The DNA for the CDR3 is TGTGCCTGGAGTAGAGGAACAGGGGAGGGATCACCCCTCCACTTT.

A note on this clone: This same CDR3 is encoded by further DNA sequences in the sample. The chain links TRBV27 to TRBJ2-7; TRBD1 might be the D (5 bases). The V end lost 5 bases, the J end lost 0 bases, and 8 bases lay between the germline ends. CDR1 is MNHEY and CDR2 is SMNVEV in the germline V gene (reference sequence). The CDR3 has 13 amino acids. The chain's CDR3 is CASSRGSSYEQYF. CDR3 nucleotide sequence: TGTGCCAGCAGTAGGGGTAGCTCCTACGAGCAGTACTTC.

This rearrangement joins TRBV12-3 or TRBV12-4 to TRBJ2-7; the D call may be TRBD1 or TRBD2 (5 bases each). CDR3 length equals 11 residues. V gave up 6 bases and J gave up 6 bases, with 9 bases separating them. CDR3 sequence reads: CASRQGPEQYF. In DNA, the CDR3 is TGTGCCAGCAGGCAGGGACCCGAGCAGTACTTC.

This sequence joins TRBV6-5 and TRBJ1-6; tentatively, D is TRBD1 (5 bases). Germline CDR1 MNHEY, CDR2 SVGAGI. This CDR3 has 14 residues. The V and J ends lost 10 bases and 1 base respectively, with 11 bases between them. Here the CDR3 reads CAIGRGSYNSPLHF. The CDR3 DNA sequence: TGTGCCATTGGGAGGGGTTCCTATAATTCACCCCTCCACTTT.

The chain has TRBV11-2 and TRBJ1-2; D may be TRBD1 (5 bases). This CDR3 contains 16 residues. Trimming cost V 5 bases and J 2 bases, with 18 bases left between them. Per germline, CDR1 SGHAT and CDR2 FQNNGV. CDR3 region: CASSRIVAGQNYGYTF. The CDR3 region has the DNA TGTGCCAGCAGCCGAATCGTCGCGGGGCAGAACTATGGCTACACCTTC. Full variable domain (remainder filled in from reference TRBV11-2 and TRBJ1-2): EAGVAQSPRYKIIEKRQSVAFWCNPISGHATLYWYQQILGQGPKLLIQFQNNGVVDDSQLPKDRFSAERLKGVDSTLKIQPAKLEDSAVYLCASSRIVAGQNYGYTFGSGTRLTVV.

The chain links TRBV4-2 to TRBJ2-2; D may be TRBD2 (5 bases). Germline V lookup: CDR1 LGHNA, CDR2 YNFKEQ. This CDR3 region has 14 residues. Trimming cost V 4 bases and J 4 bases, with 10 bases left between them. The CDR3 DNA follows: TGTGCCAGCAGCCCATCCGGGGTCACCGGGGAGCTGTTTTTT. It yields the protein CASSPSGVTGELFF.

This chain joins TRBV3-1 (or the pseudogene TRBV3-2) and TRBJ1-2, with TRBD1 as a possible D gene (5 bases). The germline V gene encodes CDR1 LGHDT and CDR2 YNNKEL (reference sequence). The CDR3 extends over 13 amino acids. With 5 bases removed from V and 4 bases from J, the gap between germline ends came to 11 bases. Here the CDR3 reads CASSSGTAYGYTF. The CDR3 nucleotides read TGTGCCAGCAGCTCCGGGACTGCCTATGGCTACACCTTC.